Below are 7 T cell receptor beta chains sequenced from a single sample in a study of shared clonotypes between healthy human individuals. Generated by immunoSEQ multiplex PCR, the TCRdb table keeps only in-frame clones and is missing some. In the table there are roughly 2.6 million clones, around 90% of which are singletons. The specimen was naive CD4+ T cells sorted from blood. Subset here: CD45RA+ positively selected. The receptors were sampled from a young man in good health.

The V call is TRBV6-6, the J call TRBJ2-5, with 8 nucleotides matching TRBD2. Germline trimming cut 8 bases from V and 5 bases from J; bases unmatched to any gene: 7. The CDR3 consists of 13 residues. Per germline, CDR1 MNHNY and CDR2 SVGAGI (reference sequence). CDR3 loop: CASRGGMVETQYF. As DNA, the CDR3 is TGTGCCAGCCGGGGGGGGATGGTTGAGACCCAGTACTTC.

As to this clone: The same CDR3 is also encoded by other DNA sequences in this sample. The chain recombines TRBV5-1 with TRBJ2-2; D perhaps matches TRBD1 (5 bases). Trimming removed 0 bases from V and 5 bases from J, with 5 bases in between. Germline V gene sequence: CDR1 SGHRS, CDR2 YFSETQ. This CDR3 is built from 13 residues. The CDR3 coding sequence is TGCGCCAGCAGCTTGGACAGGACCGGGGAGCTGTTTTTT. It yields the protein CASSLDRTGELFF. The whole variable domain, filled in from reference TRBV5-1 and TRBJ2-2, reads KAGVTQTPRYLIKTRGQQVTLSCSPISGHRSVSWYQQTPGQGLQFLFEYFSETQRNKGNFPGRFSGRQFSNSRSEMNVSTLELGDSALYLCASSLDRTGELFFGEGSRLTVL.

The V call is TRBV9, the J call TRBJ2-3, with D maybe TRBD1 (6 bases). V lost 6 bases to trimming and J lost 0 bases, with 17 bases between them. The CDR3 length is 16 residues. CDR1 and CDR2 from the germline V gene are SGDLS and YYNGEE. CDR3 sequence (DNA): TGTGCCAGCACCCCAGGGGACCGATCTAGCACAGATACGCAGTATTTT. This codes for CASTPGDRSSTDTQYF.

Details on this clone: This sample includes further DNA sequences coding for the same CDR3. The chain couples TRBV5-1 to TRBJ2-1; D gene unclear. Germline CDR1 and CDR2: SGHRS and YFSETQ. Trimming took off 0 bases at V and 7 bases at J, with 8 bases between the two ends. CDR3 length: 13 residues. DNA of the CDR3: TGCGCCAGCAGCTTGGATGTTTTGAATGAGCAGTTCTTC. Protein: CASSLDVLNEQFF.

This chain connects TRBV2 to TRBJ1-6, with TRBD1 identical over 8 bases. Germline CDR1 reads SNHLY; CDR2 reads FYNNEI. CDR3 length equals 15 residues. Trimming removed 7 bases from V and 8 bases from J; junction bases left unmatched: 10. CDR3 loop: CASKAAGGNDSPLHF. For the CDR3, the DNA is TGTGCCAGCAAAGCGGCAGGGGGCAACGATTCACCCCTCCACTTT.

V gene TRBV2 combines with J gene TRBJ2-1; 8 bases are a match to TRBD2. Per the germline V gene, CDR1 is SNHLY and CDR2 is FYNNEI. The CDR3 length is 16 residues. V lost 5 bases and J lost 3; bases outside the gene matches: 9. The DNA of the CDR3 is TGTGCCAGCAGTCGTTTAGTCGGGGGGGGCTACAATGAGCAGTTCTTC. This encodes CASSRLVGGGYNEQFF. Full variable domain (rest looked up from reference TRBV2 and TRBJ2-1): EPEVTQTPSHQVTQMGQEVILRCVPISNHLYFYWYRQILGQKVEFLVSFYNNEISEKSEIFDDQFSVERPDGSNFTLKIRSTKLEDSAMYFCASSRLVGGGYNEQFFGPGTRLTVL.

The chain has TRBV5-4 and TRBJ1-3, with D uncertain. Germline V CDR1 and CDR2: SGHNT, YYREEE (reference sequence). The V and J ends lost 0 bases and 3 bases respectively, with 10 bases between them. The CDR3 contains 15 residues. This chain's CDR3 is CASSLGGADGNTIYF. The CDR3 bases are TGTGCCAGCAGCTTGGGTGGTGCGGATGGAAACACCATATATTTT.